The 15 T cell receptor beta chains reported below all come from one sample, sequenced in a study of cytomegalovirus exposure and HLA in healthy donors. With 60 Vbeta and 13 Jbeta primers, the PCR was carried out. The assay was immunoSEQ multiplex PCR, and TCRdb's table has in-frame clones only and misses some. The data contain about 140,000 clones, around 77% of them seen just once; the ten biggest clones take up approximately 2%. The sequencing sample was made of PBMCs. These receptors were collected from a young man in good health and CMV-seronegative.

The chain has TRBV5-1 and TRBJ2-2; 7 bases fit TRBD1. Germline values: CDR1 SGHRS, CDR2 YFSETQ. The CDR3 length is 16 residues. V was clipped by 3 bases and J by 0 bases; unmatched bases: 5. The CDR3, as DNA: TGCGCCAGCAGCTCTTCCGGGACAGCGAACACCGGGGAGCTGTTTTTT. This translates into CASSSSGTANTGELFF.

The CDR3 coding sequence is TGTGCCAGCAGCCCCGGGACAACCTCCTACGAGCAGTACTTC. This sequence encodes CASSPGTTSYEQYF. The rearrangement uses TRBV5-4 and TRBJ2-7; weak D call: TRBD1 (6 bases). V was shortened by 4 bases and J by 0 bases, with 11 bases between the two germline ends. Looked up from germline, CDR1 is SGHNT and CDR2 is YYREEE (reference sequence). CDR3 size: 14 residues. The whole variable domain, remainder taken from reference TRBV5-4 and TRBJ2-7, is ETGVTQSPTHLIKTRGQQVTLRCSSQSGHNTVSWYQQALGQGPQFIFQYYREEENGRGNFPPRFSGLQFPNYSSELNVNALELDDSALYLCASSPGTTSYEQYFGPGTRLTVT.

This chain links TRBV5-8 with TRBJ2-7; TRBD2 might be the D (6 bases). Germline CDR1 SGHTS, CDR2 YDEGEE. V lost 0 bases and J lost 3, with 10 bases in between. The CDR3 is made up of 14 amino acids. CDR3 in amino acids: CASSLAGLFYEQYF. CDR3 nucleotides: TGTGCCAGCAGCTTGGCAGGACTATTCTACGAGCAGTACTTC.

The chain couples TRBV7-9 to TRBJ2-5, with 10 bases lining up with TRBD2. Germline values: CDR1 SEHNR, CDR2 FQNEAQ (reference sequence). V gave up 5 bases and J gave up 3 bases; unmatched junction bases: 15. The CDR3 has 18 residues. The CDR3 nucleotides read TGTGCCAGCAGCCTATCTAGCGGGAGTTGGCTAGGTGAAGAGACCCAGTACTTC. It specifies CASSLSSGSWLGEETQYF.

J is TRBJ2-2 and V is TRBV10-3; TRBD2 matches at 15 bases. This CDR3 has 16 residues. The germline V gene has CDR1 ENHRY and CDR2 SYGVKD. V lost 4 bases, J lost 3 bases, and 0 bases stayed unmatched. CDR3 nucleotide sequence: TGTGCCATCAGTGGGACTAGCGGGAGGGACACCGGGGAGCTGTTTTTT. Translating gives CAISGTSGRDTGELFF.

The genes are TRBV29-1 and TRBJ1-2, with a weak D call TRBD1 (5 bases). This CDR3 comprises 13 residues. Germline-derived CDR1 and CDR2 are SQVTM and ANQGSEA. The germline V and J ends were trimmed by 0 bases and 8 bases, with 13 bases remaining between them. DNA of the CDR3: TGCAGCGTTGAAGATCGGGGGGATGGCGGCTACACCTTC. Amino acid sequence: CSVEDRGDGGYTF.

This clone has only a few counts. The V call is TRBV21-1, the J call TRBJ1-1; the DNA was not compared with TRBD1, the D call given in the table. TRBV21-1 is a documented pseudogene. The length of the CDR3 is 19 residues. This CDR3 is CASSPDIGTGRLGNTEAFF. The CDR3 nucleotides read TGTGCCAGCAGCCCGGATATTGGGACAGGGCGATTGGGGAACACTGAAGCTTTCTTT.

This chain connects TRBV5-1 to TRBJ2-3; D may be TRBD2 (5 bases). V lost 0 bases and J 1 base, leaving 9 bases between the germline ends. Germline V lookup: CDR1 SGHRS, CDR2 YFSETQ. CDR3 length equals 15 residues. The CDR3 coding sequence is TGCGCCAGCAGCTTGGCCGGGATGGGCACAGATACGCAGTATTTT. This encodes CASSLAGMGTDTQYF.

This chain uses TRBV19 with TRBJ1-5, with TRBD1 matching 8 bases. Germline CDR1 and CDR2: LNHDA and SQIVND (reference sequence). V lost 3 bases, J lost 1 base, and 5 bases stayed unmatched. The CDR3 sequence is 16 residues long. In nucleotides, the CDR3 is TGTGCCAGTAGTATCCCACAGGGGGTAAGCAATCAGCCCCAGCATTTT. Its translation is CASSIPQGVSNQPQHF.

V and J are TRBV18 and TRBJ2-1; D is ambiguous. CDR3 size: 14 residues. V lost 3 bases and J 0 bases, leaving 6 bases between the germline ends. Germline lookup yields CDR1 KGHSH and CDR2 LQKENI. The CDR3 nucleotides read TGTGCCAGCTCACCTACGAGCTCCTACAATGAGCAGTTCTTC. This sequence encodes CASSPTSSYNEQFF.

This chain joins TRBV4-1 and TRBJ2-2, with TRBD2 matching 9 bases. J gave up 2 bases and V 3 bases, and 1 base lay outside the gene matches. The CDR3 runs 15 residues. CDR1 is MGHRA and CDR2 is YSYEKL in the germline V gene. CDR3 sequence (DNA): TGCGCCAGCAGCCAGGGACTAGCCAACACCGGGGAGCTGTTTTTT. Its translation: CASSQGLANTGELFF.

A few counts support this clone. At one end, the junction sequence differs from germline, possibly due to a read error. V gene TRBV9 combines with J gene TRBJ2-7, with 7 bases fitting TRBD2. The CDR3 totals 14 residues. CDR1 and CDR2 (germline): SGDLS, YYNGEE. The CDR3 nucleotides read TGTGCCAGCAGCGTAGGCGGGAGCTCCAACGAGCAGTACTTC. Translated: CASSVGGSSNEQYF.

V gene TRBV13 combines with J gene TRBJ2-1, with TRBD1 identical over 7 bases. Germline V gene lookup returns CDR1 PRHDT and CDR2 FYEKMQ (reference sequence). The CDR3 runs 16 residues. The ends lost 4 bases at V and 1 base at J; junction bases unmatched: 7. CDR3 residues: CASSSIGQESYNEQFF. The CDR3 DNA reads as TGTGCCAGCAGCTCCATCGGACAGGAATCCTACAATGAGCAGTTCTTC. Full variable domain (rest looked up from reference TRBV13 and TRBJ2-1): AAGVIQSPRHLIKEKRETATLKCYPIPRHDTVYWYQQGPGQDPQFLISFYEKMQSDKGSIPDRFSAQQFSDYHSELNMSSLELGDSALYFCASSSIGQESYNEQFFGPGTRLTVL.

J is TRBJ2-1 and V is TRBV5-4; 7 bases agree with TRBD2. The CDR3 totals 14 residues. Germline trimming cut 4 bases from V and 10 bases from J; bases unmatched to any gene: 11. Per the germline V gene, CDR1 is SGHNT and CDR2 is YYREEE (reference sequence). CDR3 amino acids: CASSPVGGGGEQFF. Written as DNA, the CDR3 is TGTGCCAGCAGCCCGGTTGGCGGGGGAGGGGAGCAGTTCTTC.

This chain uses TRBV30 with TRBJ2-7; a weak D match, TRBD1 (5 bases). From germline, CDR1 is GTSNPN and CDR2 SVGIG (reference sequence). There are 10 residues in the CDR3. V was shortened by 1 base and J by 8 bases, with 6 bases between the two germline ends. The CDR3, as DNA: TGTGCCTGGAGTGGACAGAAGCAGTACTTC. This gives the protein CAWSGQKQYF.